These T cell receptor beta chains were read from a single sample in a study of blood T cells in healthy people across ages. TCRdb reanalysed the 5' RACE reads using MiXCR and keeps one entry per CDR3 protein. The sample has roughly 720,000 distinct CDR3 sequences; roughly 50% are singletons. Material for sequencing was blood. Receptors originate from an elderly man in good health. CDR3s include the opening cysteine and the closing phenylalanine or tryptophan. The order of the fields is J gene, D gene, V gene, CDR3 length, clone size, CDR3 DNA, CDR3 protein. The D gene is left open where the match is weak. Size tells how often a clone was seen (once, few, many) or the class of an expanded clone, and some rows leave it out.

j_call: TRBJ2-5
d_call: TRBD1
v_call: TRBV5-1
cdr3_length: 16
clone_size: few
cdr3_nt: TGCGCCAGCAGCTTCTCCGGGACAGGGAACCAAGAGACCCAGTACTTC
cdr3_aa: CASSFSGTGNQETQYF

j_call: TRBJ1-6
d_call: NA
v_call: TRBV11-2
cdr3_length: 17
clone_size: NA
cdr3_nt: TGTGCCAGCAGCTTAGATCAACGGACCGTAGACAATTCACCCCTCCACTTT
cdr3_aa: CASSLDQRTVDNSPLHF

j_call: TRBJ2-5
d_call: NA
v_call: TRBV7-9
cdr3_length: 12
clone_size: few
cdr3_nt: TGTGCCAGCAGCCCCCTGCCGGAGACCCAGTACTTC
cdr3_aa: CASSPLPETQYF

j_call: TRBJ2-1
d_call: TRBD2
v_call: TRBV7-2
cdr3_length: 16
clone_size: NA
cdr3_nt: TGTGCCAGCAGCCTATCCGGGGGGGGAGGGGTGAATGAGCAGTTCTTC
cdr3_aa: CASSLSGGGGVNEQFF

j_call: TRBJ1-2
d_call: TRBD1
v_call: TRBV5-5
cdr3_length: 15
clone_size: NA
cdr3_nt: TGTGCCAGCAGCCGAGCCGGACAGGGCGGATATGGCTACACCTTC
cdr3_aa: CASSRAGQGGYGYTF

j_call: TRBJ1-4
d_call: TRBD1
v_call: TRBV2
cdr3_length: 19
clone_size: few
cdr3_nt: TGTGCCAGCAGTGCGCCCCAGGGGGCCAAGCGGAGCGGTAATGAAAAACTGTTTTTT
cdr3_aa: CASSAPQGAKRSGNEKLFF

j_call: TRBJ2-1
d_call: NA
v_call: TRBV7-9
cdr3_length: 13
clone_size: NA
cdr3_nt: TGTGCCGCTCTTGGGCGGGATCACAATGAGCAGTTCTTC
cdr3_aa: CAALGRDHNEQFF

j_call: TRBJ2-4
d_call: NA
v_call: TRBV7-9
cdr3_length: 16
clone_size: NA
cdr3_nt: TGTGCCAGCAGCTTAGTGTCTACCGGGGTCCAAAACATTCAGTACTTC
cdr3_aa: CASSLVSTGVQNIQYF

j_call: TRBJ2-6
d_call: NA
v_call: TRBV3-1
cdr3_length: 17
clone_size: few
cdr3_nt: TGTGCCAGCAGCCAATTGCCGATGGTGGCTGGGGCCAACGTCCTGACTTTC
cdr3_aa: CASSQLPMVAGANVLTF

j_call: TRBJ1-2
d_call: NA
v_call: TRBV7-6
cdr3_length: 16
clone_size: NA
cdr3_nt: TGTGCCAGCAGCTTAGTTCAGGGCACGGTGAACTATGGCTACACCTTC
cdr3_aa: CASSLVQGTVNYGYTF

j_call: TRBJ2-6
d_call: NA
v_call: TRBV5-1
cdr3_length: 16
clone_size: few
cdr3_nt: TGCGCCAGCGCCGGGACACCAATCCCTGGGGCCAACGTCCTGACTTTC
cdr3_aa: CASAGTPIPGANVLTF

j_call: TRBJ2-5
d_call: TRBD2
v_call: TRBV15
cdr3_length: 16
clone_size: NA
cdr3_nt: TGTGCCACCAGCAGAGATCGCCGGACGGGAGGTCGGACCCAGTACTTC
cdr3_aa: CATSRDRRTGGRTQYF

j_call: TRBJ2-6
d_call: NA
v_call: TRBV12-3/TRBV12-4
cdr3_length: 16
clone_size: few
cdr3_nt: TGTGCCAGCAGTTTGCGGGTCAGCTCTGGGGCCAACGTCCTGACTTTC
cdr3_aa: CASSLRVSSGANVLTF

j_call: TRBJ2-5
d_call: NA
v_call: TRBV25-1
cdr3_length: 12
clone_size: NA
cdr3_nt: TGTGCCAGCAGTGAACAGTTTCAGACCCAGTACTTC
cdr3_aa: CASSEQFQTQYF

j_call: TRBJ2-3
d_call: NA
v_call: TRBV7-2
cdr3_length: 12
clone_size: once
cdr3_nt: TGTGCCAGCAGCTATCACACAGATACGCAGTATTTT
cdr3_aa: CASSYHTDTQYF

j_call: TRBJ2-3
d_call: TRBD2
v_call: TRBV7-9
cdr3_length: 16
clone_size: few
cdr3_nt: TGTGCCAGCAGCTTACCTAGCGGACTTCACACAGATACGCAGTATTTT
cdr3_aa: CASSLPSGLHTDTQYF

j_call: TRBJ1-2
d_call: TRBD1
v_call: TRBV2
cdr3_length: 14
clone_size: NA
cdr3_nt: TGTGCCAGCAGCGGGACAGGACAAAACTATGGCTACACCTTC
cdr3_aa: CASSGTGQNYGYTF

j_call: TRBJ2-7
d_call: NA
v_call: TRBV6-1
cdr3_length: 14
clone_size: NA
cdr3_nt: TGTGCCAGCAGCTGGACAAGCAGCTCCTACGAGCAGTACTTC
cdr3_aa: CASSWTSSSYEQYF

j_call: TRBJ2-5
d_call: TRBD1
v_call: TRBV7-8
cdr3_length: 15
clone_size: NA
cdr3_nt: TGTGCCAGCAGCTTAATAGGGACAGGGAAAGAGACCCAGTACTTC
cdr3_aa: CASSLIGTGKETQYF

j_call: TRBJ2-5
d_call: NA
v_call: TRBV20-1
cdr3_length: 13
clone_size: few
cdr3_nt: TGCAGTGCTCCCCTCCCGGCCCAAGAGACCCAGTACTTC
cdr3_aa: CSAPLPAQETQYF

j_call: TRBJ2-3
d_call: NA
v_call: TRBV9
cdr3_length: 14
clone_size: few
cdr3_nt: TGTGCCAGCAGCGTAGGGTGGGCAAGGGATACGCAGTATTTT
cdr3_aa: CASSVGWARDTQYF

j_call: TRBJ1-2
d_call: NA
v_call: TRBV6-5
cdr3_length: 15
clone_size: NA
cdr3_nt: TGTGCCAGCAGTTACTTGACCGAAGCTAACTATGGCTACACCTTC
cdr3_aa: CASSYLTEANYGYTF

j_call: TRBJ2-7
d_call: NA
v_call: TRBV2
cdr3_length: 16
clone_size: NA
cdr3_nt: TGTGCCAGCAGTGAAGGGATTATAGCGGCCCGGTACGAGCAGTACTTC
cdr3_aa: CASSEGIIAARYEQYF

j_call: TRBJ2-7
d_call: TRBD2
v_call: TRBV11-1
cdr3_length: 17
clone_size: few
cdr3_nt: TGTGCCAGCAGCGTCATAGCGGGAGGATTCGCTGGGAACGAGCAGTACTTC
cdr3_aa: CASSVIAGGFAGNEQYF

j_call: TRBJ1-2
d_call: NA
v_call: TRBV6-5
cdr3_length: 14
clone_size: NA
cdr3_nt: TGTGCCAGCAGAAATAGGGGGACAAGATATGGCTACACCTTC
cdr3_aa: CASRNRGTRYGYTF

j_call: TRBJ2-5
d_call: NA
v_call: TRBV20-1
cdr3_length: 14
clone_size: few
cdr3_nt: TGCAGTGCCCCTCGTTTCGGGGACTCGGAGACCCAGTACTTC
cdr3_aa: CSAPRFGDSETQYF

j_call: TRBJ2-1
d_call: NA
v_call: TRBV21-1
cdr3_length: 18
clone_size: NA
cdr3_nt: TGTGCCAGCAGCAAAGAGTCCGCTAGCGGGATTCGCCTCAATGAGCAGTTCTTC
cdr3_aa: CASSKESASGIRLNEQFF

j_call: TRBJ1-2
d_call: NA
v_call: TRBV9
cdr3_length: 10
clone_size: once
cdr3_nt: TGTGCCAGCAGCGTAGGCGGGGACACCTTC
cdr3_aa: CASSVGGDTF

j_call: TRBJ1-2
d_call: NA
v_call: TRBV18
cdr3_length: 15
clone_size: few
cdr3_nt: TGTGCCAGCTCACCAGATCAGAAGAATAACTATGGCTACACCTTC
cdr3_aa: CASSPDQKNNYGYTF

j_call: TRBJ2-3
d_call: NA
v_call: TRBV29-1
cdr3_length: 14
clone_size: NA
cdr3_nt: TGCAGCGTTGAAGTAGCTCTCAGTAGAGATACGCAGTATTTT
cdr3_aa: CSVEVALSRDTQYF

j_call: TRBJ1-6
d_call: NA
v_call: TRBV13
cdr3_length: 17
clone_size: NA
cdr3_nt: TGTGCCAGCAGCGTGCGTCAGCCGAGCTCCTATAATTCACCCCTCCACTTT
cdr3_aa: CASSVRQPSSYNSPLHF

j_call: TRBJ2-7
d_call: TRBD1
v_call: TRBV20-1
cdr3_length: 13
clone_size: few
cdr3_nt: TGCAGTGCTAGTGGGGACAGGGGCTACGAGCAGTACTTC
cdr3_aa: CSASGDRGYEQYF

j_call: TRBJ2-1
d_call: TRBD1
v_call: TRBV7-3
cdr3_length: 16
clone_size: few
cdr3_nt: TGTGCCAGCAGCTTACTTCCAGGGGGCTCCTACAATGAGCAGTTCTTC
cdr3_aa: CASSLLPGGSYNEQFF

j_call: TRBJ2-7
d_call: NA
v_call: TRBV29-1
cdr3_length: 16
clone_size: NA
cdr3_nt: TGCAGCGTTGAAGTAGGGGGAGGATACACCGACTACGAGCAGTACTTC
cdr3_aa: CSVEVGGGYTDYEQYF

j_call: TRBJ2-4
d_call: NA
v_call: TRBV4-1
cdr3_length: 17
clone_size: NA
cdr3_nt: TGCGCCAGCAGCCAAATGTATTCCTCGGGGGCCAAAAACATTCAGTACTTC
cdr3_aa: CASSQMYSSGAKNIQYF

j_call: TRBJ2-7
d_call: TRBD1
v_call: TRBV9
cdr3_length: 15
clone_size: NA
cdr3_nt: TGTGCCAGTAGCGGAGGGACAGGAACAGCCTACGAGCAGTACTTC
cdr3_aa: CASSGGTGTAYEQYF

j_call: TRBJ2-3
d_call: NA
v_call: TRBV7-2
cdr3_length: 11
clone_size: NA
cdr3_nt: TGTGCCAGCAGCTCGAGTAGATACGCGTATTTT
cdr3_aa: CASSSSRYAYF

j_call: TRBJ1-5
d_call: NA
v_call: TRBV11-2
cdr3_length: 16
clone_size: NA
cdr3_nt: TGTGCCAGCAGCTTACCCGGGACGGAAGGGAATCAGCCCCAGCATTTT
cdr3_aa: CASSLPGTEGNQPQHF

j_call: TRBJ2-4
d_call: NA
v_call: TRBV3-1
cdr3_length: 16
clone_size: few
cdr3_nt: TGTGCCAGCAGCCAAGGGGAGACACTAGCCAAAAACATTCAGTACTTC
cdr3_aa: CASSQGETLAKNIQYF

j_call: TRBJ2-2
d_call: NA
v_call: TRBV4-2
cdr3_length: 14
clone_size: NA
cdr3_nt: TGTGCCAGCAGCCAAGAGGGGCGAACGGGGGAGCTGTTTTTT
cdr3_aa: CASSQEGRTGELFF

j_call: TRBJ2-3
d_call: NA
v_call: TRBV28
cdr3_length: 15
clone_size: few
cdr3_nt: TGTGCCAGCAGTTTGACTATTGTAAACACAGATACGCAGTATTTT
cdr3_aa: CASSLTIVNTDTQYF

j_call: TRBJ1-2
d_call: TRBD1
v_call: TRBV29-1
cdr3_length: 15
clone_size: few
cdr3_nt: TGCAGCGTCGGCGACCGACAGGGAGCTAACTATGGCTACACCTTC
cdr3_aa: CSVGDRQGANYGYTF

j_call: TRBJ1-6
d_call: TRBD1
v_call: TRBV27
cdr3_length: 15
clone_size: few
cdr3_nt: TGTGCCAGCAACGCCGGACAGGGCGCTTATTCACCCCTCCACTTT
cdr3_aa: CASNAGQGAYSPLHF

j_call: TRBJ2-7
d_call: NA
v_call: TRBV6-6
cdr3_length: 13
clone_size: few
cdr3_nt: TGTGCCAGCAGTTACGGGACCTTCTACGAGCAGTACTTC
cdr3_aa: CASSYGTFYEQYF

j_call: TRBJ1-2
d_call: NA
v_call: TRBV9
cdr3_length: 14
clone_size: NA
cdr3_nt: TGTGCCAGCAGCGTACAGGCCGCTAACTATGGCTACACCTTC
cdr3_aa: CASSVQAANYGYTF

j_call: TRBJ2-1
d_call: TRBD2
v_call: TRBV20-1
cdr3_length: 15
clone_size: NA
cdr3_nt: TGCAGTGCAAAACAGGCGGGAGACGCTCTGGGTGCGCAGTTCTTC
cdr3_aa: CSAKQAGDALGAQFF

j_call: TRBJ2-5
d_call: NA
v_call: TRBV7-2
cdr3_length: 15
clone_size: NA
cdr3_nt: TGTGCCAGCAGCTGGAAACTGGGGTACCAAGAGACCCAGTACTTC
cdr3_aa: CASSWKLGYQETQYF

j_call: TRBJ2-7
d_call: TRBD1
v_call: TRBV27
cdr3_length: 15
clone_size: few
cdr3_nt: TGTGCCAGCAGTACTCCGGGACAGGGACTGTACGAGCAGTACTTC
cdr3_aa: CASSTPGQGLYEQYF

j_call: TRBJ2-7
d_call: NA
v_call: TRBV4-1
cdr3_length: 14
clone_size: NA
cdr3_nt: TGCGCCAGCAGCCACCCCGGGGTCATATCCGAGCAGTACTTC
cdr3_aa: CASSHPGVISEQYF

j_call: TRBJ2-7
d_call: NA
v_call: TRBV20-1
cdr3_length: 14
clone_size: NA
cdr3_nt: TGCAGTGCTAGCGAACAGGTTACCTACAATGAGCAGTACTTC
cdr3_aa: CSASEQVTYNEQYF

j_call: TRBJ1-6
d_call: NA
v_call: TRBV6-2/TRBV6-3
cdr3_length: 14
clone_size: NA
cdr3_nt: TGTGCCAGCACTTCCGGGTCAGGGAACTCACCCCTCCACTTT
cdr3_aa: CASTSGSGNSPLHF

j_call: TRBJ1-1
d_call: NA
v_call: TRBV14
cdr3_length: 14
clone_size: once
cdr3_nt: TGTGCCAGCAGCCAAGATCGGTGGGGCACTGAAGCTTTCTTT
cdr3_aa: CASSQDRWGTEAFF

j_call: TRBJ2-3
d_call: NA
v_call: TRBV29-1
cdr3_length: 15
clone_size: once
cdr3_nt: TGCAGCGTAGTCGCGCAGGGAGTGGGGACAGATACGCAGTATTTT
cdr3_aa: CSVVAQGVGTDTQYF